This T cell receptor (delta chain) was recorded in a study of gamma-delta T cells after stem cell transplantation. Trimming removed 2 bases from V and 4 bases from J; junction bases left unmatched: 5. Germline V gives CDR1 TSWWSYY, CDR2 QGS. CDR3 length: 15 residues. TCRdb re-called the RT-PCR reads through CATT. The data contain 7,600 or so delta-chain clones, roughly 15% of them singletons. The chain has TRDV1 and TRDJ1, with 9 bases fitting TRDD3. The receptor was derived from a human donor. It is not recorded whose cells these are; they may come from a transplant donor. Sequenced input: gamma-delta T cells. Here the CDR3 reads CALGEWGDTVDKLIF. The DNA of the CDR3 is TGTGCTCTTGGGGAATGGGGGGATACCGTCGATAAACTCATCTTT.